This T cell receptor beta chain came from a study of cytomegalovirus exposure and HLA in healthy donors. At the level of the study: Researchers found that 81% of about 400 genotyped donors fell within the Caucasian-associated ancestry cluster.

The study ran its PCR with 60 Vbeta and 13 Jbeta primers. This table comes from immunoSEQ multiplex PCR, and its TCRdb copy is limited to in-frame clones, with some not included. The sample holds 90,000 to 120,000 clones; about 80% are singletons and the top ten take 7.8%. Comments on this clone: The antigen is undetermined.

The CDR3 runs 14 residues. Germline V gene sequence: CDR1 GTSNPN, CDR2 SVGIG (reference sequence). V was pared by 0 bases and J by 5 bases, with 14 bases between. Study outcomes and limitations: One cluster of highly shared sequence variants probably arose as a sequencing artifact.

The clonotype originates from a man younger than 45 in good health and CMV-seronegative. The chain joins TRBV30 to TRBJ2-7; no reliable D call. The material sequenced was PBMCs. This CDR3 reads CAWSVRRLIDEQYF. The CDR3 DNA sequence: TGTGCCTGGAGTGTACGCCGCCTAATAGACGAGCAGTACTTC.